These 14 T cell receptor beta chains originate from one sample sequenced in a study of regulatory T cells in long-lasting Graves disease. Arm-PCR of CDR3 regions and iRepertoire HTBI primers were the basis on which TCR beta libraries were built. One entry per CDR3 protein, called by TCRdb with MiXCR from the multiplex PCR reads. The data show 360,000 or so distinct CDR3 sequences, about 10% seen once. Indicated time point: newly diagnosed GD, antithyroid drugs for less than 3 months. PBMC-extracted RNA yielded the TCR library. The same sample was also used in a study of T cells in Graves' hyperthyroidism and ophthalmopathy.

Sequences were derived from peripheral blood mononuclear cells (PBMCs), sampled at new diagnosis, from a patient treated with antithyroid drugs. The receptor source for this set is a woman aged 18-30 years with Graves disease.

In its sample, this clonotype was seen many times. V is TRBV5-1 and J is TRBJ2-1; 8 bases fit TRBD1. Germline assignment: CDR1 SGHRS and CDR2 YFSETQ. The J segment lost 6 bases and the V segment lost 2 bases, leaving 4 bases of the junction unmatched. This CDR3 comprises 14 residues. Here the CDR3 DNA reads TGCGCCAGCAGCTTCGGACAGGGCCTCAATGAGCAGTTCTTC. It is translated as CASSFGQGLNEQFF.

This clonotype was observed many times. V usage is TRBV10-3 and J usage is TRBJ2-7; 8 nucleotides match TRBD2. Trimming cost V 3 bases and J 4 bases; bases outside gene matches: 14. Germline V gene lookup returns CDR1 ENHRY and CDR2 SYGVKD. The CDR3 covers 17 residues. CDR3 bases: TGTGCCATCAGTGATCCCCCCTCGGGACTAGAGATTTACGAGCAGTACTTC. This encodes CAISDPPSGLEIYEQYF.

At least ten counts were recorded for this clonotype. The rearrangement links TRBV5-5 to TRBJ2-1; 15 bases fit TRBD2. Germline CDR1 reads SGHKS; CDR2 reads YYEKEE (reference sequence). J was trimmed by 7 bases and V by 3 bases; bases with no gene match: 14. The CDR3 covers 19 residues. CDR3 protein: CASSSPGLAGGLHGNEQFF. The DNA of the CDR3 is TGTGCCAGCAGCTCCCCGGGACTAGCGGGAGGCCTACATGGAAATGAGCAGTTCTTC.

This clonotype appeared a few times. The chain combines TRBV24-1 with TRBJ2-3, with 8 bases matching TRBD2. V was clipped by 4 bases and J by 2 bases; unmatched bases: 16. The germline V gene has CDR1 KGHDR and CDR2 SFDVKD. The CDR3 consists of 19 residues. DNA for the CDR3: TGTGCCACCAGTGACCCCCGAAGGATGAGCGGGAGTTCCACAGATACGCAGTATTTT. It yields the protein CATSDPRRMSGSSTDTQYF.

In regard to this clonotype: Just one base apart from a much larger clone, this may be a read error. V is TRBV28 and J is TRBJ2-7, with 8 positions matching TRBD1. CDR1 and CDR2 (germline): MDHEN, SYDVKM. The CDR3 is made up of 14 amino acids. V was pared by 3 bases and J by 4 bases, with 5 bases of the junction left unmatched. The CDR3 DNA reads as TGTGCCAGCAGTTTGGACAGGGCACAATACGAGCAGTACTTC. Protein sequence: CASSLDRAQYEQYF.

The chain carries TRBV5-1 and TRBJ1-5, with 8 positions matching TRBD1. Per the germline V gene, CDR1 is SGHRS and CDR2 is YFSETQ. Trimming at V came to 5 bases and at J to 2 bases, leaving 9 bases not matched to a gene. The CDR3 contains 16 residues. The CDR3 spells CASRPNPGQGNQPQHF. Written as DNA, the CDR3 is TGCGCCAGCAGACCAAACCCGGGACAGGGCAATCAGCCCCAGCATTTT.

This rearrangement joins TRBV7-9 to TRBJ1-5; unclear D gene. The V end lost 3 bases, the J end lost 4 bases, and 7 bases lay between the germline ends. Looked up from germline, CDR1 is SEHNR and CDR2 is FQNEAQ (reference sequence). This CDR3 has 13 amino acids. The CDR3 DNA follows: TGTGCCAGCAGCTTCGGACTGAATCAGCCCCAGCATTTT. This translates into CASSFGLNQPQHF.

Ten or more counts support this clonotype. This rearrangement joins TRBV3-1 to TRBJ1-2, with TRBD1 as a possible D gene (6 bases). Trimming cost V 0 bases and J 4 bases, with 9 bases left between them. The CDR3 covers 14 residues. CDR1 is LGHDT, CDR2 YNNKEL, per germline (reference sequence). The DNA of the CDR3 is TGTGCCAGCAGCCAAGACACACAGGGCTATGGCTACACCTTC. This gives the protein CASSQDTQGYGYTF.

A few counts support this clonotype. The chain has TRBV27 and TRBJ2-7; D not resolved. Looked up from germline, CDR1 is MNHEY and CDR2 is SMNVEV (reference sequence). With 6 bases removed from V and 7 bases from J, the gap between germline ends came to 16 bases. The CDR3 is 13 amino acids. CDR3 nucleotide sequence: TGTGCCAGCAGCATAGGGCTAGAACAAGAGCAGTACTTC. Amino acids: CASSIGLEQEQYF.

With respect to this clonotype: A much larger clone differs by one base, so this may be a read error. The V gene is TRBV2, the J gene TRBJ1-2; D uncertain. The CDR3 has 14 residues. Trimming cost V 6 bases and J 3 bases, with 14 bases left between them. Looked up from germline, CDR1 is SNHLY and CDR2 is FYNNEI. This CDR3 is CASRPVAGHYGYTF. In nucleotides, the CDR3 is TGTGCCAGCAGGCCGGTGGCAGGACACTATGGCTACACCTTC.

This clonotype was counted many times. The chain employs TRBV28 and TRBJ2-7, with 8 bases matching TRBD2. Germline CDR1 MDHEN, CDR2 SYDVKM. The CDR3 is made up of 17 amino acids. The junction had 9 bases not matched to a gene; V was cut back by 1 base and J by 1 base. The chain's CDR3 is CASSLYIAGGSSYEQYF. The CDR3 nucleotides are TGTGCCAGCAGTTTATATATCGCGGGAGGATCGTCCTACGAGCAGTACTTC.

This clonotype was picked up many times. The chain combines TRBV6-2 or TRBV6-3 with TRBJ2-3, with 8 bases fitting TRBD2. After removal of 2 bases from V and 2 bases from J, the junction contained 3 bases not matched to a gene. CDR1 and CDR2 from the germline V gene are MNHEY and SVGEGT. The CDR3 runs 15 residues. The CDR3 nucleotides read TGTGCCAGCAGTTACAGCGGGAGCTCCACAGATACGCAGTATTTT. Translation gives CASSYSGSSTDTQYF.

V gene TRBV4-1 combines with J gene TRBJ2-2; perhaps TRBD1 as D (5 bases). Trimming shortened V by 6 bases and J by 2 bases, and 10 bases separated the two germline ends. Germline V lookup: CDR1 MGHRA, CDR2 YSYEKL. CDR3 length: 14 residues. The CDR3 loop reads CASRQTVNTGELFF. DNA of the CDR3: TGCGCCAGCAGGCAGACAGTAAACACCGGGGAGCTGTTTTTT.

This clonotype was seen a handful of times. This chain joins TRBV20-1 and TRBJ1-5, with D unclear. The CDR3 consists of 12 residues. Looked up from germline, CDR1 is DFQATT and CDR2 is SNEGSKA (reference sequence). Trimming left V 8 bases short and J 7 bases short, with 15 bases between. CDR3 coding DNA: TGCAGTTGGTCCCCCCTAGGACAGCCCCAGCATTTT. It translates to CSWSPLGQPQHF.